This TCR beta chain originates from a study of CD8 T cells in ankylosing spondylitis. Study-wide results and caveats: Apparently characteristic of ankylosing spondylitis blood was a TCR beta motif (about 8 highly homologous variants). Some motif variants were previously reported in reactive arthritis synovial fluid and blood.

V was pared by 6 bases and J by 6 bases, with 13 bases between. The CDR3 is made up of 13 amino acids. Quantitative molecular-barcoded 5'-RACE generated the TCR beta libraries. One entry per CDR3 protein, called by TCRdb with MiXCR from the 5' RACE reads. The data contain hundreds of thousands of distinct CDR3 sequences, about 13% of them seen just once; the ten biggest clones take up 6.8%. The table lists this clonotype with a few counts. Its target is unknown. The receptor was isolated from a male donor with ankylosing spondylitis. The rearrangement uses TRBV12-3 or TRBV12-4 and TRBJ2-3, with TRBD1 as a possible D gene (6 bases). The sequenced sample consisted of blood, either unsorted or a sorted T cell fraction (not recorded which). CDR3 loop: CASSSWTADTQYF. DNA of the CDR3: TGTGCCAGCAGCTCCTGGACAGCCGATACGCAGTATTTT.